This T cell receptor beta chain was identified during a study of OX40 agonist ivuxolimab in advanced cancers. Context from the whole study: The costimulatory receptor OX40 (CD134) was targeted by ivuxolimab, a fully human IgG2 agonistic monoclonal antibody. Intravenous ivuxolimab was administered to patients every 2 weeks at six dose levels: 0.01, 0.1, 0.3, 1.5, 3 and 10 mg/kg. Of the 50 to 55 patients in dose escalation, some 19 had hepatocellular carcinoma, around 15 had melanoma, 9 had renal cell carcinoma and 9 had head and neck cancer. The dose-escalation cohort was about 83% male with a mean age of roughly 60 years, ranging from roughly 20 to 80. Prior anti-PD-1, anti-PD-L1 or anti-CTLA-4 therapy was permitted, and checkpoint inhibitors had been received by about 37% of dose-escalation patients. Partial responses were achieved by three dose-escalation patients, of whom one had hepatocellular carcinoma and two had cutaneous melanoma. Peripheral TCRbeta sequencing aimed to test whether ivuxolimab altered TCR sequence diversity and caused clonal T-cell expansion. The paper describes the monotherapy dose-escalation part (N of about 50 patients) of the phase I trial of ivuxolimab.

As regards this clone: It lacks a known antigen. It has no much larger one-base neighbor in the sample; base qualities were not kept.

Study-wide conclusions, independent of this receptor: Low levels of normalized T-cell clonal expansion were also shown by some nonresponding patients. At doses of 0.1 to 3.0 mg/kg, clonal expansion of both CD4+ and CD8+ blood T cells was observed from baseline to week 6. The antigen specificity of the clonally expanded peripheral T cells was not determined. On average, CD8+ T cells showed more expanded clones than CD4+ T cells after ivuxolimab. In the 0.1-3.0 mg/kg groups, partial responders were among the patients with the lowest normalized peripheral clonal expansion, particularly in CD8+ T cells.

There are 15 amino acids in the CDR3, from cysteine to phenylalanine inclusive. Of the read, only the CDR3 DNA is kept; its 45 bases are in frame from base 1. CDR1 and CDR2 are drawn from the germline V gene (reference sequence): GTSNPN, SVGIG. Between the V and J ends, shortened by 7 bases and 0 bases respectively, the junction contains 17 bases. Patients with a history of autoimmune disease or receiving systemic immunosuppression were excluded from the trial. In every dose cohort, peripheral blood was drawn for TCR sequencing at baseline, cycle 4 day 1, and cycle 7 day 1. The samples were drawn from a first-in-human, open-label, multicenter phase I dose-escalation trial of ivuxolimab. Adults with locally advanced or metastatic melanoma, renal cell, hepatocellular, or head and neck squamous cell carcinoma were enrolled in the trial. Before TCR sequencing, CD4+ T cells and CD8+ T cells from peripheral blood were sorted into separate populations.

Genomic DNA was isolated from the sorted cells so that the TCRbeta CDR3 region could be sequenced. The immunoSEQ Assay was used for sequencing of TCRbeta CDR3 regions. TCRdb retrieved this table from immuneACCESS and kept in-frame rearrangements only. Not all clones are present; in checked studies, unresolved V genes account for under half, and no reason is known for the remainder. The sample table records around 70,000 clones; more than 85% of these occur just once. 1.1% of the sample is in the top ten clones. The chain is made from TRBV30 and TRBJ2-3; no D gene can be assigned with confidence. The sequencing here drew on CD4+ or CD8+ T cells sorted from blood, taken in a trial of the OX40 agonist ivuxolimab. The TCR was taken from an adult with an advanced solid tumor such as melanoma, head and neck, liver or kidney cancer. The DNA sequence is TGTGCCTTCCAGGCAGCAGTCAGTAGCACAGATACGCAGTATTTT. It codes for CAFQAAVSSTDTQYF. Extended through the reference TRBV30 and TRBJ2-3 proteins, this CDR3 yields the full variable domain: SQTIHQWPATLVQPVGSPLSLECTVEGTSNPNLYWYRQAAGRGLQLLFYSVGIGQISSEVPQNLSASRPQDRQFILSSKKLLLSDSGFYLCAFQAAVSSTDTQYFGPGTRLTVL.